This TCR beta chain was obtained from a study of T cells in Graves' hyperthyroidism and ophthalmopathy. For the study at large: Any treatment followed the collection of peripheral blood at initial diagnosis. Study observations and caveats: A model of 13 V-J features distinguished ophthalmopathy from stable hyperthyroidism. Most clonotypes that expanded in the thyroid above 0.001 also showed up in blood.

TCR beta CDR3 regions were amplified from RNA transcripts. First-round RT-PCR with HTBI primers amplified the TCR CDR3 region. TCRdb re-analysed the multiplex PCR reads in MiXCR, keeping a single row per CDR3 protein. Of 300,000 to 450,000 distinct CDR3 sequences listed, about a sixth are singletons. Trimming cost V 7 bases and J 8 bases; bases outside gene matches: 5. The CDR3 is made up of 11 amino acids. Germline values: CDR1 SQVTM, CDR2 ANQGSEA. Patients were excluded because of uncontrolled infection, other autoimmune disease, pregnancy or lactation. At least ten counts were recorded for this clonotype. The antigen remains unidentified.

The source material was blood. V gene TRBV29-1 combines with J gene TRBJ2-7; 10 nucleotides match TRBD2. This receptor was obtained from a woman in her 40s with Graves' ophthalmopathy. The CDR3, as DNA: TGCAGCGCTGCTAGCGGGAGTAAGCAGTACTTC. This translates into CSAASGSKQYF.